Below are 17 T cell receptor beta chains sequenced from a single sample in a study of cytomegalovirus exposure and HLA in healthy donors. Both 60 Vbeta primers and 13 Jbeta primers went into the PCR. Clones were sequenced by immunoSEQ multiplex PCR, and TCRdb holds only the in-frame ones, with some missing. The repertoire consists of 120,000 or so clones, with about 85% occurring once and the leading ten covering under 5%. The sequenced sample consisted of PBMCs. These TCRs come from a man between 18 and 29 years old in good health and CMV-seropositive.

This rearrangement joins TRBV5-1 to TRBJ1-1, with 9 nucleotides matching TRBD1. V shed 4 bases and J 11 bases; nucleotides not matched to a gene: 15. Germline V gene lookup returns CDR1 SGHRS and CDR2 YFSETQ. This CDR3 has 15 amino acids. For the CDR3, the DNA is TGCGCCAGCAGCCTCACCGGCCCGGACAGGGGAGGCGCTTTCTTT. Translating it yields CASSLTGPDRGGAFF.

V gene TRBV29-1 combines with J gene TRBJ2-5; 8 bases agree with TRBD2. V dropped 5 bases and J dropped 2; count of bases not matched to a gene: 7. The CDR3 length is 14 residues. Germline-derived CDR1 and CDR2 are SQVTM and ANQGSEA. The CDR3 DNA sequence: TGCAGCGTTACCAGCGGGGGCTTTCAAGAGACCCAGTACTTC. As protein: CSVTSGGFQETQYF. Together with reference TRBV29-1 and TRBJ2-5, the CDR3 gives the full variable domain: SAVISQKPSRDICQRGTSLTIQCQVDSQVTMMFWYRQQPGQSLTLIATANQGSEATYESGFVIDKFPISRPNLTFSTLTVSNMSPEDSSIYLCSVTSGGFQETQYFGPGTRLLVL.

This clone occurred once. This chain joins TRBV10-3 and TRBJ1-6; D is perhaps TRBD1 (5 bases). The germline CDR1 and CDR2 sequences are ENHRY and SYGVKD. The CDR3 sequence is 12 residues long. The V end was cut by 9 bases, the J end by 7 bases, with 10 bases between. This chain's CDR3 is CAINGGNSPLHF. DNA for the CDR3: TGTGCCATAAATGGGGGGAATTCACCCCTCCACTTT.

The chain carries TRBV7-6 and TRBJ1-5; TRBD1 might be the D (6 bases). The length of the CDR3 is 20 residues. Germline V CDR1 and CDR2: SGHVS, FNYEAQ. Trimming shortened V by 1 base and J by 2 bases, and 24 bases separated the two germline ends. CDR3 sequence (DNA): TGTGCCAGCAGCTTAGTGGTGGTACGAAACCAGGGGAGAGGCAATCAGCCCCAGCATTTT. As protein: CASSLVVVRNQGRGNQPQHF.

This chain joins TRBV30 and TRBJ2-1, with a tentative D call TRBD2 (5 bases). Germline V CDR1 and CDR2: GTSNPN, SVGIG (reference sequence). Trimming took off 0 bases at V and 0 bases at J, with 9 bases between the two ends. The length of the CDR3 is 15 residues. CDR3 nucleotides: TGTGCCTGGAGTGTCGGCACTAGCTCCTACAATGAGCAGTTCTTC. Protein sequence: CAWSVGTSSYNEQFF. Based on the CDR3 plus reference TRBV30 and TRBJ2-1, the full variable domain is SQTIHQWPATLVQPVGSPLSLECTVEGTSNPNLYWYRQAAGRGLQLLFYSVGIGQISSEVPQNLSASRPQDRQFILSSKKLLLSDSGFYLCAWSVGTSSYNEQFFGPGTRLTVL.

The chain couples TRBV5-1 to TRBJ1-2; TRBD1 matches at 7 bases. The CDR3 is made up of 16 amino acids. V lost 2 bases, J lost 4 bases, and 11 bases stayed unmatched. Germline CDR1 is SGHRS and CDR2 is YFSETQ. Here the CDR3 reads CASSFSSQGKAYGYTF. In nucleotides, the CDR3 is TGCGCCAGCAGCTTTAGCTCACAGGGGAAGGCCTATGGCTACACCTTC.

The chain has TRBV30 and TRBJ2-6, with a possible D match to TRBD1 (5 bases). The CDR3 runs 14 residues. Per germline, CDR1 GTSNPN and CDR2 SVGIG (reference sequence). Trimming pared 4 bases from V and 2 bases from J, leaving 9 bases between. For the CDR3, the DNA is TGTGCCTGGACTTCACAGGCTGGGGCCAACGTCCTGACTTTC. Its protein product is CAWTSQAGANVLTF. Drawing the rest from reference TRBV30 and TRBJ2-6, the complete variable domain is SQTIHQWPATLVQPVGSPLSLECTVEGTSNPNLYWYRQAAGRGLQLLFYSVGIGQISSEVPQNLSASRPQDRQFILSSKKLLLSDSGFYLCAWTSQAGANVLTFGAGSRLTVL.

The CDR3 spells CASRLEGVGYTF. Here the CDR3 DNA reads TGTGCAAGTCGCTTAGAAGGGGTAGGCTACACCTTC. J is TRBJ1-2 and V is TRBV12-2; the table's D call of TRBD1 was not tested on the DNA. TRBV12-2 is classified as a pseudogene. The CDR3 totals 12 residues.

This clone showed up just a few times. The rearrangement links TRBV7-9 to TRBJ1-1; 9 nucleotides line up with TRBD1. The CDR3 loop spans 15 amino acids. Germline-derived CDR1 and CDR2 are SEHNR and FQNEAQ (reference sequence). V dropped 3 bases and J dropped 5; count of bases not matched to a gene: 7. CDR3 region: CASSLGQGSRTEAFF. The CDR3 DNA reads TGTGCCAGCAGCTTGGGACAGGGCTCTCGGACTGAAGCTTTCTTT. Full variable domain (rest looked up from reference TRBV7-9 and TRBJ1-1): DTGVSQNPRHKITKRGQNVTFRCDPISEHNRLYWYRQTLGQGPEFLTYFQNEAQLEKSRLLSDRFSAERPKGSFSTLEIQRTEQGDSAMYLCASSLGQGSRTEAFFGQGTRLTVV.

V gene TRBV19 combines with J gene TRBJ1-2; tentative D call: TRBD1 (6 bases). Germline lookup yields CDR1 LNHDA and CDR2 SQIVND (reference sequence). The V end lost 3 bases, the J end lost 4 bases, and 30 bases lay between the germline ends. The CDR3 spans 20 residues. The CDR3 loop reads CASSMRGGEKTGRLFYGYTF. In nucleotides, the CDR3 is TGTGCCAGTAGTATGCGGGGGGGGGAGAAGACAGGCCGACTTTTCTATGGCTACACCTTC.

The V and J genes are TRBV2 and TRBJ2-2, with TRBD2 matching over 11 bases. This CDR3 is 16 amino acids long. V lost 1 base, J lost 6 bases, and 4 bases stayed unmatched. Germline CDR1 and CDR2: SNHLY and FYNNEI. The CDR3, as DNA: TGTGCCAGCAGTGAAGATACTAGCGGGGGATCCGGGGAGCTGTTTTTT. Translated, it gives CASSEDTSGGSGELFF. Full variable domain (rest looked up from reference TRBV2 and TRBJ2-2): EPEVTQTPSHQVTQMGQEVILRCVPISNHLYFYWYRQILGQKVEFLVSFYNNEISEKSEIFDDQFSVERPDGSNFTLKIRSTKLEDSAMYFCASSEDTSGGSGELFFGEGSRLTVL.

The chain combines TRBV19 with TRBJ1-1; possibly TRBD1 for D (6 bases). The V and J ends lost 3 bases and 3 bases respectively, with 11 bases between them. The CDR3 covers 14 residues. Germline V gives CDR1 LNHDA, CDR2 SQIVND (reference sequence). The CDR3 here is CASSIRRQDTEAFF. The CDR3 nucleotides read TGTGCCAGTAGTATTAGACGACAGGACACTGAAGCTTTCTTT.

The chain has TRBV6-5 and TRBJ2-1, with D possibly TRBD2 on 5 matching bases. The CDR3 is 11 residues long. Germline lookup yields CDR1 MNHEY and CDR2 SVGAGI. The V end lost 8 bases, the J end lost 12 bases, and 14 bases lay between the germline ends. CDR3 amino acids: CASGRTVGQFF. CDR3 DNA sequence: TGTGCCAGCGGACGGACTGTAGGGCAGTTCTTC.

The V call is TRBV11-2, the J call TRBJ1-1; possible D gene TRBD1, 5 bases. CDR3 length equals 16 residues. Deletions cut 5 bases from V and 1 base from J, with 17 bases between. Per germline, CDR1 SGHAT and CDR2 FQNNGV. The CDR3 spells CASSQYPVGGNTEAFF. In DNA form, the CDR3 reads TGTGCCAGCAGCCAGTACCCAGTGGGGGGGAACACTGAAGCTTTCTTT.

The sample holds a few counts of this clone. Distinct nucleotide sequences in the sample also encode this CDR3. The chain employs TRBV27 and TRBJ1-1; 8 bases are shared with TRBD1. Germline CDR1 MNHEY, CDR2 SMNVEV (reference sequence). V shed 3 bases and J 0 bases; nucleotides not matched to a gene: 3. This CDR3 contains 15 residues. CDR3 amino acids: CASSLTGALNTEAFF. In nucleotides, the CDR3 is TGTGCCAGCAGTTTGACAGGGGCCTTGAACACTGAAGCTTTCTTT.

This chain links TRBV5-6 with TRBJ2-7, with D tentatively TRBD2 (7 bases). Germline CDR1 reads SGHDT; CDR2 reads YYEEEE. This CDR3 region has 17 residues. V lost 2 bases, J lost 3 bases, and 21 bases lay in between. This CDR3 is CASSFGRGGGQIYEQYF. CDR3 nucleotide sequence: TGTGCCAGCAGCTTTGGTAGAGGGGGGGGGCAGATCTACGAGCAGTACTTC.

The V call is TRBV5-1, the J call TRBJ2-3, with unresolved D. The germline V gene encodes CDR1 SGHRS and CDR2 YFSETQ. V dropped 7 bases and J dropped 5 bases, with 23 bases sitting between them. The CDR3 is 16 residues long. The CDR3 is CASRDPYGISGDTQYF. The DNA for the CDR3 is TGCGCCAGCCGAGATCCCTATGGCATATCAGGAGATACGCAGTATTTT.